This T cell receptor beta chain was observed in a study of CD8 T cells in Susac syndrome. cDNA came from about 0.46 to 1 ug RNA primed by random hexamers. Coverage of TCR beta CDR3 amplification by immunoSEQ multiplex PCR extended to 54 Vbeta and 13 Jbeta. TCRdb reprocessed the immunoSEQ multiplex PCR reads via MiXCR and lists one record per CDR3 protein. The sample lists under 200,000 distinct CDR3 sequences; 85% to 95% were seen once. The sequenced target, TCR beta, came from blood CD8+ and CD4+ T cells. Relapsing-remitting disease, either stable or active, was present in the treatment-naive patients who were the multiple sclerosis controls. Both CD4+ and CD8+ T cells were negatively isolated, and TEMRA cells underwent FACS enrichment. Germline V gives CDR1 SGHVS, CDR2 FNYEAQ. The V gene lost 5 bases and the J gene lost 4 bases, with 14 bases spanning the gap. The CDR3 is 14 amino acids.

The sequenced sample consisted of CD8+ T cells from PBMCs. V gene TRBV7-6 combines with J gene TRBJ2-5; D unclear. This TCR was sampled from a human donor with multiple sclerosis. This chain's CDR3 is CASSPQSFSETQYF. The DNA for the CDR3 is TGTGCCAGCAGCCCCCAAAGTTTTTCAGAGACCCAGTACTTC.